This TCR beta chain was obtained from a study of blood T cell repertoires in COVID-19. Looking at the study overall: Acute and convalescent COVID-19 samples came from the United States, Italy and Spain. Sources were T cells, B-cell-depleted T cells, or PBMCs; the material itself was cDNA or gDNA.

Under the authors' procedure: Reference gene primer amplification gave estimated nucleated cell counts. Data came from immunoSEQ multiplex PCR; TCRdb stores just in-frame clones and leaves some out. Clonal size and the V and J genes are those of that table, whereas D and trimming came from the DNA. The table records 68,000 or so clones, 70% to 90% of them present only once. V was cut by 5 bases and J by 8 bases, with 13 bases left in between. CDR1 and CDR2 (germline): SGHTA, FQGNSA. CDR3 size: 13 residues. This chain joins TRBV7-2 and TRBJ2-4; D is perhaps TRBD1 (6 bases). The sequenced sample was peripheral blood. The sequence derives from a woman between 45 and 60 years old with COVID-19, enrolled during active disease. The CDR3 protein is CASSGDRIDIQYF. Here the CDR3 DNA reads TGTGCCAGCAGCGGTGACAGGATTGACATTCAGTACTTC.